This is a list of T cell receptor beta chains from one sample in a study of T-cell reconstitution after alpha-beta-depleted transplantation in children. TCRdb used MiXCR to reprocess the PCR reads, holding one entry per CDR3 protein. The repertoire includes about 580,000 distinct CDR3 sequences, 25% to 30% of them detected once, and 30% to 40% sits in the top ten. Here the sequenced sample was PBMCs, taken before TCRalphabeta/CD19-depleted stem cell transplant. The receptors were gathered from a boy under two years old with Wiskott-Aldrich syndrome, due to receive a stem cell transplant. Both conserved end residues are part of each CDR3. D genes are given only for firm matches. Expanded clones are given a class, and other clones once, few, many or no size at all.

j_call | clone_size | v_call | d_call | cdr3_aa | cdr3_nt
TRBJ2-2 | - | TRBV5-1 | - | CASTILGIGELFF | TGCGCCAGCACCATACTTGGGATCGGGGAGCTGTTTTTT
TRBJ2-1 | few | TRBV4-1 | - | CASSQDGIADEQFF | TGCGCCAGCAGCCAAGATGGGATAGCGGATGAGCAGTTCTTC
TRBJ2-7 | few | TRBV5-1 | - | CASSSPGIPREQYF | TGCGCCAGCAGCTCCCCGGGTATTCCTCGCGAGCAGTACTTC
TRBJ2-7 | - | TRBV6-2/TRBV6-3 | - | CASSYSVTIEQYF | TGTGCCAGCAGTTACTCGGTGACTATCGAGCAGTACTTC
TRBJ2-2 | once | TRBV20-1 | TRBD2 | CSARDPTSGVNTGELFF | TGCAGTGCTAGAGATCCGACTAGCGGGGTAAACACCGGGGAGCTGTTTTTT
TRBJ2-7 | - | TRBV7-2 | - | CASSRDWNSYEQYF | TGTGCCAGCAGCCGCGACTGGAATTCCTACGAGCAGTACTTC
TRBJ1-1 | - | TRBV19 | TRBD1 | CASSPDRGFNTEAFF | TGTGCCAGTAGTCCCGACAGGGGGTTCAACACTGAAGCTTTCTTT
TRBJ2-1 | many | TRBV10-3 | - | CAISEPTGRQGRFEQFF | TGTGCCATCAGTGAGCCTACCGGGAGACAGGGTCGTTTTGAGCAGTTCTTC
TRBJ1-1 | - | TRBV5-1 | - | CASRFGWGALNTEAFF | TGCGCCAGCAGATTTGGTTGGGGGGCCCTGAACACTGAAGCTTTCTTT
TRBJ2-1 | many | TRBV7-2 | - | CASSLPTYNEQFF | TGTGCCAGCAGCTTACCTACCTACAATGAGCAGTTCTTC
TRBJ2-4 | - | TRBV4-2 | - | CASSQGGTLAKNIQYF | TGTGCCAGCAGCCAAGGAGGCACCCTAGCCAAAAACATTCAGTACTTC
TRBJ1-2 | few | TRBV5-1 | TRBD1 | CASSSLPGQLNYGYTF | TGCGCCAGCAGCTCGCTACCGGGACAGCTAAACTATGGCTACACCTTC
TRBJ2-7 | - | TRBV5-1 | - | CASSWRDGYEQYF | TGCGCCAGCAGTTGGCGAGACGGCTACGAGCAGTACTTC
TRBJ2-7 | many | TRBV5-1 | - | CASSLAPSYEQYF | TGTGCCAGCAGTTTAGCGCCGTCCTACGAGCAGTACTTC
TRBJ2-2 | - | TRBV18 | - | CASSPLPAGELFF | TGTGCCAGCTCACCTCTACCGGCCGGGGAGCTGTTTTTT
TRBJ2-3 | - | TRBV27 | - | CASSHSRTDTQYF | TGTGCCAGCAGCCACTCTAGGACAGATACGCAGTATTTT
TRBJ2-7 | few | TRBV6-1 | - | CASTSLGAYEQYF | TGTGCCAGCACCAGTCTCGGGGCCTACGAGCAGTACTTC
TRBJ2-2 | few | TRBV9 | - | CASSVAPNTGELFF | TGTGCCAGCAGCGTAGCTCCGAACACCGGGGAGCTGTTTTTT
TRBJ2-1 | - | TRBV18 | - | CASSPPTRLNEQFF | TGTGCCAGCTCACCACCGACTAGATTAAATGAGCAGTTCTTC
TRBJ2-1 | few | TRBV11-2 | TRBD1 | CASSLVDRIYNEQFF | TGTGCCAGCAGCTTAGTGGACAGGATCTACAATGAGCAGTTCTTC
TRBJ2-1 | many | TRBV5-1 | TRBD2 | CASSLALGLADREQFF | TGCGCCAGCAGCTTGGCCTTAGGGCTAGCGGATCGAGAGCAGTTCTTC
TRBJ2-1 | - | TRBV21-1 | - | CASSAGRDRGYNEQFF | TGTGCCAGCAGCGCCGGCCGGGACAGGGGATACAATGAGCAGTTCTTC
TRBJ2-5 | - | TRBV11-1 | TRBD1 | CASSADRLETQYF | TGTGCCAGCAGCGCGGACAGGTTGGAGACCCAGTACTTC
TRBJ1-5 | few | TRBV3-1 | - | CASSQGTGDQPQHF | TGTGCCAGCAGCCAAGGGACGGGAGATCAGCCCCAGCATTTT
TRBJ2-1 | - | TRBV12-3/TRBV12-4 | TRBD2 | CASSRTSGTNEQFF | TGTGCCAGCAGTAGGACTAGCGGGACGAATGAGCAGTTCTTC
TRBJ2-5 | - | TRBV5-1 | - | CASSFLDRLQETQYF | TGCGCCAGCAGCTTCCTCGACAGGCTACAAGAGACCCAGTACTTC
TRBJ2-1 | - | TRBV27 | TRBD1 | CAIRQGISYNEQFF | TGTGCCATCCGACAGGGGATCTCCTACAATGAGCAGTTCTTC
TRBJ2-7 | - | TRBV7-2 | - | CASSLEPGPSYEQYF | TGTGCCAGCAGCTTAGAGCCAGGGCCGTCCTACGAGCAGTACTTC
TRBJ2-7 | few | TRBV20-1 | - | CSASLTLAEQYF | TGCAGTGCTAGCTTAACTTTGGCGGAGCAGTACTTC
TRBJ2-1 | - | TRBV20-1 | - | CSARDGISSYNEQFF | TGCAGTGCTAGAGACGGGATAAGCTCCTACAATGAGCAGTTCTTC
TRBJ2-3 | few | TRBV12-3/TRBV12-4 | - | CASSSFSADTQYF | TGTGCCAGCAGTTCCTTTAGCGCAGATACGCAGTATTTT
TRBJ1-6 | - | TRBV30 | - | CAWEFTDSPLHF | TGTGCCTGGGAGTTTACGGATTCACCCCTCCACTTT
TRBJ2-7 | - | TRBV5-1 | TRBD2 | CASSLGLAGPEYF | TGCGCCAGCAGCTTGGGACTAGCGGGGCCGGAGTACTTC
TRBJ2-1 | - | TRBV12-3/TRBV12-4 | - | CASSPGRPLSYNEQFF | TGTGCCAGCAGTCCGGGACGCCCCCTTTCCTACAATGAGCAGTTCTTC